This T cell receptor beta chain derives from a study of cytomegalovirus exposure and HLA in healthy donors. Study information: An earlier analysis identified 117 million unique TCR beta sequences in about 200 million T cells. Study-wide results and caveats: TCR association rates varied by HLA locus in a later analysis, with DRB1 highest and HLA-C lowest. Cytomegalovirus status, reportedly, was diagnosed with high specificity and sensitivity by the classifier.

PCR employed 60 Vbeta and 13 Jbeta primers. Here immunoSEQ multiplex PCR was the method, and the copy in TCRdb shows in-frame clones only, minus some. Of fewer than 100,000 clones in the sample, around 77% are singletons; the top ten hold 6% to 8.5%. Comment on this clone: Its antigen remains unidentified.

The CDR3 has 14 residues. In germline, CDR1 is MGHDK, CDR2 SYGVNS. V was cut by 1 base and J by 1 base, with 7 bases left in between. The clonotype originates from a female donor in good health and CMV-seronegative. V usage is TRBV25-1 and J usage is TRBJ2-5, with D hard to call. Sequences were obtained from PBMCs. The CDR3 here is CASSESQPQETQYF. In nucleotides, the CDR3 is TGTGCCAGCAGTGAATCACAGCCCCAAGAGACCCAGTACTTC.